This T cell receptor beta chain derives from a study of kidney transplant recipient with SARS-CoV-2 infection. The CDR3 loop spans 16 amino acids. The germline CDR1 and CDR2 sequences are SGHTA and FQGNSA. One entry per CDR3 protein results from TCRdb running MiXCR on the reads. The table lists 200,000 to 300,000 distinct CDR3 sequences, 29% of them singletons. On this clonotype: At one end, the junction sequence differs from germline, possibly due to a read error.

The sequence was collected from a male patient aged 30 to 40 who had COVID-19 and was a kidney transplant recipient. The graft donor may have contributed some T cells. The V call is TRBV7-2, the J call TRBJ2-3; TRBD2 aligns across 10 bases. The material sequenced was a blood sample, taken at baseline and between days 110 and 120 from a kidney transplant recipient. As DNA, the CDR3 is TGTACCAGCAGCCCTTCTAGCGGGAGCGGCACAGGTACGCAGTATTTT. Its translation: CTSSPSSGSGTGTQYF.